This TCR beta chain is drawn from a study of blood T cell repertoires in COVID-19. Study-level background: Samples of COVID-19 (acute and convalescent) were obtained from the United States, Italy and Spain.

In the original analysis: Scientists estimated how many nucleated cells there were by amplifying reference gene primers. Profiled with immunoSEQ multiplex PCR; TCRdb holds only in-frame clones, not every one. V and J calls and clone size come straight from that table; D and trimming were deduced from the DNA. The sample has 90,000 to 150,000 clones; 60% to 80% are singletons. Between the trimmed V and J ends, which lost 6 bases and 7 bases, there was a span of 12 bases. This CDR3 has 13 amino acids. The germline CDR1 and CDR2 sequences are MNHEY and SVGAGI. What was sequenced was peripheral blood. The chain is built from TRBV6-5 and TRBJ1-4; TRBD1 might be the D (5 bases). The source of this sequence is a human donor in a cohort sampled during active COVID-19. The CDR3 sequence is CASRGQGSEKLFF. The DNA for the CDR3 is TGTGCCAGCAGAGGGCAGGGAAGTGAAAAACTGTTTTTT.